Sequencing of this TCR beta chain was carried out in a study of identical twins. Everyone who gave samples was a healthy Caucasian. TCRdb reprocessed the 5' RACE reads via MiXCR and lists one record per CDR3 protein. The sample comprises 570,000 or so distinct CDR3 sequences, more than 9% of which are singletons, and more than 2.5% rests with the top ten. V shed 2 bases, J shed 3 bases, and the junction held 7 bases outside the gene matches. Germline-derived CDR1 and CDR2 are MNHEY and SVGAGI. The CDR3 totals 15 residues. This sample also appeared in a second study, on yellow fever vaccine responses in identical twins.

The chain recombines TRBV6-5 with TRBJ2-7; 7 bases agree with TRBD1. This sequence was found in a woman aged 18-35 years in good health. What was sequenced was PBMCs. CDR3 nucleotides: TGTGCCAGCAGTTACCCGGGACAGACCTTCTACGAGCAGTACTTC. It encodes CASSYPGQTFYEQYF.